A selection of T cell receptor beta chains follows, all from one sample in a study of beta chain features in type 1 diabetes. Assay: immunoSEQ multiplex PCR; the TCRdb copy retains only in-frame clones and omits some. The sample lists fewer than 400,000 clones; roughly 8% were seen once. Sequenced material: central memory CD4+ T cells from blood. Receptors originate from a woman between 18 and 29 years old in good health. Both conserved end residues are part of each CDR3. Each record gives: V gene, D gene, J gene, clone size, CDR3 protein, CDR3 DNA. The D gene is left open where the match is weak. For some rows the clone size is stated as once, few or many, or as a class when expanded; others skip it.

TRBV6-5	TRBD2	TRBJ2-1	few	CASRSLAGGGNEQFF	TGTGCCAGCAGGTCACTAGCGGGAGGCGGCAATGAGCAGTTCTTC
TRBV10-3	.	TRBJ1-5	.	CAISDGNQPQHF	TGTGCCATCAGTGACGGCAATCAGCCCCAGCATTTT
TRBV10-3	.	TRBJ2-7	few	CAISESSRPYEQYF	TGTGCCATCAGTGAGTCGAGTAGACCCTACGAGCAGTACTTC
TRBV11-1	.	TRBJ2-1	.	CASSLGPEYNEQFF	TGTGCCAGCAGCTTAGGTCCAGAATACAATGAGCAGTTCTTC
TRBV7-2	.	TRBJ2-3	.	CASSLISGKDTQYF	TGTGCCAGCAGCTTAATCTCAGGCAAGGATACGCAGTATTTT
TRBV28	TRBD1	TRBJ2-7	.	CASSFIRTRWTGGGGQYF	TGTGCCAGCAGTTTTATTCGGACCCGATGGACAGGGGGCGGAGGGCAGTACTTC
TRBV28	TRBD2	TRBJ2-5	.	CASSEASGSWYF	TGTGCCAGCAGCGAGGCGAGCGGGAGTTGGTACTTC
TRBV10-3	TRBD2	TRBJ2-3	few	CAISERGLVSDTQYF	TGTGCCATCAGTGAAAGGGGACTAGTTTCAGATACGCAGTATTTT
TRBV28	.	TRBJ2-7	few	CASGEMHSYEQYF	TGTGCCAGCGGAGAGATGCACTCCTACGAGCAGTACTTC
TRBV7-9	.	TRBJ2-1	many	CATTIKRGFYNEQFF	TGTGCCACCACAATCAAACGGGGGTTCTACAATGAGCAGTTCTTC
TRBV29-1	.	TRBJ2-3	few	CSVSKVGPDTQYF	TGCAGCGTTTCTAAGGTGGGCCCAGATACGCAGTATTTT
TRBV6-6	.	TRBJ1-1	.	CASSSFTEAFF	TGTGCCAGCAGTTCGTTCACTGAAGCTTTCTTT
TRBV7-2	TRBD1	TRBJ2-5	few	CASSETGFEETQYF	TGTGCCAGCAGCGAGACAGGGTTCGAAGAGACCCAGTACTTC
TRBV6-5	.	TRBJ2-3	.	CASSWRSTSDTQYF	TGTGCCAGCAGCTGGAGGTCTACTTCAGATACGCAGTATTTT
TRBV2	TRBD1	TRBJ1-2	.	CASSRRTGGFDGYTF	TGTGCCAGCAGTAGACGGACAGGGGGTTTTGATGGCTACACCTTC
TRBV7-2	.	TRBJ2-7	few	CASSLEIQATSRVEQYF	TGTGCCAGCAGCTTAGAAATACAGGCCACCTCCAGGGTCGAGCAGTACTTC
TRBV6-6	.	TRBJ2-7	.	CASSSHPRGYEQYF	TGTGCCAGCAGTTCCCACCCCAGGGGCTACGAGCAGTACTTC
TRBV11-1	TRBD2	TRBJ2-1	.	CASSSWTSGYNEQFF	TGTGCCAGCAGCTCTTGGACTAGCGGATACAATGAGCAGTTCTTC
TRBV9	TRBD2	TRBJ2-1	few	CASSVPGTSGSNEQFF	TGTGCCAGCAGCGTTCCCGGGACTAGCGGGAGCAATGAGCAGTTCTTC
TRBV2	.	TRBJ2-7	many	CASGPLGYEQYF	TGTGCCAGCGGACCTCTGGGCTACGAGCAGTACTTC
TRBV4-3	.	TRBJ2-2	.	CASSQVAGELFF	TGCGCCAGCAGCCAAGTAGCCGGGGAGCTGTTTTTT
TRBV28	TRBD1	TRBJ2-1	.	CASRRGQILYNEQFF	TGTGCCAGCAGGAGGGGACAGATACTCTACAATGAGCAGTTCTTC
TRBV11-2	.	TRBJ2-5	.	CASSPFYPETQYF	TGTGCCAGCAGTCCCTTCTACCCCGAGACCCAGTACTTC
TRBV11-2	TRBD2	TRBJ2-7	.	CASSLHGGRGEQYF	TGTGCCAGCAGCTTACATGGCGGGAGGGGCGAGCAGTACTTC
TRBV5-1	.	TRBJ2-1	.	CASSLEGTRNGNEQFF	TGCGCCAGCAGCTTGGAAGGGACCCGCAATGGCAATGAGCAGTTCTTC
TRBV6-6	.	TRBJ2-7	.	CASSRAEGSYEQYF	TGTGCCAGCAGTAGGGCCGAGGGATCCTACGAGCAGTACTTC
TRBV6-6	.	TRBJ2-1	.	CASSVVRGSYNEQFF	TGTGCCAGCAGTGTGGTTAGGGGCTCCTACAATGAGCAGTTCTTC
TRBV4-2	.	TRBJ1-1	few	CASSFTGMRRVNTEAFF	TGTGCCAGCAGCTTCACAGGAATGCGAAGGGTGAACACTGAAGCTTTCTTT
TRBV11-2	.	TRBJ2-2	.	CASSPRSGELFF	TGTGCCAGCAGCCCCCGGTCCGGGGAGCTGTTTTTT
TRBV18	.	TRBJ1-2	.	CASSPPRGGGYGYTF	TGTGCCAGCTCGCCACCTCGCGGGGGCGGCTATGGCTACACCTTC
TRBV5-1	.	TRBJ2-7	.	CASSRQPGDGQYF	TGCGCCAGCAGCCGTCAACCAGGGGATGGACAGTACTTC
TRBV7-9	.	TRBJ2-7	.	CASKKGQTGEQYF	TGTGCCAGCAAGAAAGGCCAGACGGGCGAGCAGTACTTC
TRBV28	.	TRBJ2-7	.	CASSLIGGNYEQYF	TGTGCCAGCAGTTTGATCGGGGGAAACTACGAGCAGTACTTC
TRBV2	.	TRBJ2-6	many	CASSYSGANVLTF	TGTGCCAGCAGCTACTCTGGGGCCAACGTCCTGACTTTC
TRBV5-1	TRBD2	TRBJ2-7	few	CASRRQLADYEQYF	TGCGCCAGCAGACGCCAACTAGCGGACTACGAGCAGTACTTC
TRBV11-2	.	TRBJ2-5	.	CASSLSGSRETQYF	TGTGCCAGCAGCTTATCGGGGTCTAGGGAGACCCAGTACTTC
TRBV11-3	.	TRBJ2-1	.	CASSLAGPYNEQFF	TGTGCCAGCAGCTTAGCGGGCCCCTACAATGAGCAGTTCTTC
TRBV7-2	.	TRBJ2-3	.	CASSLPGERRYF	TGTGCCAGCAGCCTCCCGGGCGAACGCCGGTATTTT
TRBV4-2	TRBD2	TRBJ2-1	.	CASSPRLAGANEQFF	TGTGCCAGCAGCCCTCGACTAGCGGGAGCAAATGAGCAGTTCTTC
TRBV28	.	TRBJ1-1	.	CASSLYGGPLNTEAFF	TGTGCCAGCAGTCTCTACGGGGGGCCATTGAACACTGAAGCTTTCTTT
TRBV5-4	.	TRBJ2-7	.	CASRPPGARPYEQYF	TGTGCCAGCAGGCCCCCCGGGGCACGACCCTACGAGCAGTACTTC
TRBV5-1	TRBD2	TRBJ2-1	.	CASSLGTTSVNEQFF	TGCGCCAGCAGCTTGGGAACTACTAGCGTCAATGAGCAGTTCTTC
TRBV5-1	.	TRBJ1-1	.	CASSFQGRDTEAFF	TGCGCCAGCAGCTTTCAGGGGAGGGACACTGAAGCTTTCTTT
TRBV27	.	TRBJ2-3	.	CASSRRGPSTDTQYF	TGTGCCAGCAGCCGTAGGGGCCCGTCCACAGATACGCAGTATTTT
TRBV7-6	.	TRBJ1-5	few	CASSSYTQPQHF	TGTGCCAGCAGCTCTTACACTCAGCCCCAGCATTTT
TRBV5-1	.	TRBJ2-7	.	CASSLDAYEQYF	TGCGCCAGCAGCTTGGATGCGTACGAGCAGTACTTC
TRBV5-1	TRBD2	TRBJ2-3	few	CASSSGFTSGTDTQYF	TGCGCCAGCAGTTCTGGGTTCACTAGCGGCACAGATACGCAGTATTTT
TRBV5-6	.	TRBJ2-7	few	CASSWATTSYEQYF	TGTGCCAGCAGCTGGGCGACTACATCTTACGAGCAGTACTTC
TRBV6-1	.	TRBJ2-7	.	CASSRELTYEQYF	TGTGCCAGCAGTAGAGAACTTACCTACGAGCAGTACTTC
TRBV27	.	TRBJ2-7	.	CASSFIFGSGGEQYF	TGTGCCAGCAGTTTTATCTTTGGCTCTGGAGGAGAGCAGTACTTC
TRBV27	.	TRBJ1-2	.	CASSPTEDKYGYTF	TGTGCCAGCAGTCCAACCGAGGACAAGTATGGCTACACCTTC
TRBV6-6	.	TRBJ1-1	few	CASSFPQGTNTEAFF	TGTGCCAGCAGTTTCCCACAGGGTACCAACACTGAAGCTTTCTTT